The 17 T cell receptor beta chains in this list originate from one sample, sequenced in a study of blood T cell repertoires in COVID-19. Profiling relied on immunoSEQ multiplex PCR, and the TCRdb table lists in-frame clones only, not all of them. The sample comprises around 100,000 clones, roughly nine tenths of which are singletons, and about 7.4% rests with the top ten. The material sequenced was peripheral blood. Receptor source: a man younger than 40 in a cohort sampled during active COVID-19.

The chain couples TRBV2 to TRBJ1-5; 7 bases align to TRBD1. The CDR3 contains 15 residues. Germline V lookup: CDR1 SNHLY, CDR2 FYNNEI. J gave up 0 bases and V 6 bases, and 5 bases lay outside the gene matches. For the CDR3, the DNA is TGTGCCAGCAGAATCACAGGGGATAGCAATCAGCCCCAGCATTTT. Protein: CASRITGDSNQPQHF. Based on the CDR3 plus reference TRBV2 and TRBJ1-5, the full variable domain is EPEVTQTPSHQVTQMGQEVILRCVPISNHLYFYWYRQILGQKVEFLVSFYNNEISEKSEIFDDQFSVERPDGSNFTLKIRSTKLEDSAMYFCASRITGDSNQPQHFGDGTRLSIL.

This clone showed up just once. The J gene is TRBJ1-4, the V gene TRBV30, with D unresolved. This CDR3 contains 11 residues. V lost 2 bases, J lost 10 bases, and 8 bases lay in between. The germline gives CDR1 GTSNPN, CDR2 SVGIG (reference sequence). The CDR3 here is CAWSTSGKLFF. The CDR3 DNA reads TGTGCCTGGAGTACCTCGGGAAAACTGTTTTTT.

Comment on this clone: The sample holds other DNA sequences that translate to the same CDR3. The genes are TRBV18 and TRBJ1-2, with D maybe TRBD1 (5 bases). The germline CDR1 and CDR2 sequences are KGHSH and LQKENI. V gave up 3 bases and J gave up 6 bases, with 11 bases separating them. The CDR3 loop spans 13 amino acids. The CDR3 sequence is CASSPGRGDGYTF. The CDR3 bases are TGTGCCAGCTCACCGGGCCGGGGGGATGGCTACACCTTC.

For this clone: A junction end diverges from the germline sequence, so it may reflect a read error. The genes are TRBV5-6 and TRBJ2-1, with 8 bases fitting TRBD2. Germline V lookup: CDR1 SGHDT, CDR2 YYEEEE. The CDR3 totals 19 residues. In DNA form, the CDR3 reads TGTGCCAGCAGCTTGGAATCGGGGGGGCTCGAGGGGTCCTTCAATGAGCAGTTCTTC. It yields the protein CASSLESGGLEGSFNEQFF.

V gene TRBV7-9 combines with J gene TRBJ2-3; 14 nucleotides align to TRBD2. The CDR3 has 17 residues. V lost 5 bases, J lost 0 bases, and 4 bases stayed unmatched. Germline V gene data show CDR1 as SEHNR and CDR2 as FQNEAQ (reference sequence). Written as DNA, the CDR3 is TGTGCCAGCAGCGCCCGGACTAGCGGGGGGAGCACAGATACGCAGTATTTT. Protein sequence: CASSARTSGGSTDTQYF.

The V gene is TRBV5-1, the J gene TRBJ2-5; D is perhaps TRBD2 (6 bases). Germline V CDR1 and CDR2: SGHRS, YFSETQ. Trimming pared 4 bases from V and 2 bases from J, leaving 12 bases between. The length of the CDR3 is 14 residues. The CDR3 reads CASSPGTSQETQYF. The CDR3 DNA follows: TGCGCCAGCAGCCCTGGGACTTCACAAGAGACCCAGTACTTC.

The chain uses TRBV7-6 and TRBJ2-5, with a weak D call TRBD2 (5 bases). CDR3 length: 15 amino acids. Germline loops: CDR1 SGHVS, CDR2 FNYEAQ. V lost 2 bases and J 5 bases, leaving 15 bases between the germline ends. CDR3 sequence: CASSLFLSDWETQYF. As DNA, the CDR3 is TGTGCCAGCAGCTTATTCCTTAGCGATTGGGAGACCCAGTACTTC.

The J gene is TRBJ1-2, the V gene TRBV7-2; TRBD1 matches 7 bases. Germline CDR1 and CDR2: SGHTA and FQGNSA. J was trimmed by 8 bases and V by 2 bases; bases with no gene match: 8. This CDR3 is 14 amino acids long. The CDR3 sequence is CASSLTRDSYGYTF. CDR3 DNA sequence: TGTGCCAGCAGCTTAACGAGGGACAGTTACGGCTACACCTTC.

This chain connects TRBV12-5 to TRBJ2-1; tentative D call: TRBD1 (6 bases). Germline CDR1 reads LGHNT; CDR2 reads FRNRAP. This CDR3 comprises 20 residues. The V end lost 2 bases, the J end lost 0 bases, and 23 bases lay between the germline ends. Here the CDR3 DNA reads TGTGCTAGTGGTTTGACCCCCCGGGACATCCGAAAGAGCTCCTACAATGAGCAGTTCTTC. It is translated as CASGLTPRDIRKSSYNEQFF.

This CDR3 is CASSDDRGLLRTEAFF. The CDR3 coding sequence is TGTGCCAGCAGCGATGACAGGGGGCTATTGAGGACTGAAGCTTTCTTT. V is TRBV7-9 and J is TRBJ1-1; TRBD1 matches at 10 bases. The CDR3 is made up of 16 amino acids. The trim removed 5 bases at V and 5 bases at J, leaving 11 bases unmatched. Per germline, CDR1 SEHNR and CDR2 FQNEAQ (reference sequence).

The chain employs TRBV29-1 and TRBJ2-3; 15 nucleotides agree with TRBD2. The germline V gene has CDR1 SQVTM and CDR2 ANQGSEA. Trimming removed 6 bases from V and 5 bases from J; junction bases left unmatched: 9. This CDR3 has 16 amino acids. The CDR3 DNA reads TGCAGCGTGCCCAGGACTAGCGGGGGGGTATTAGATACGCAGTATTTT. It yields the protein CSVPRTSGGVLDTQYF.

The chain links TRBV20-1 to TRBJ1-6; D unresolved. Germline CDR1 and CDR2: DFQATT and SNEGSKA (reference sequence). The V and J ends lost 0 bases and 10 bases respectively, with 4 bases between them. The CDR3 sequence is 11 residues long. The CDR3: CSARDASPLHF. CDR3 nucleotide sequence: TGCAGTGCTAGAGATGCGTCACCCCTCCACTTT.

The rearrangement joins TRBV10-2 to TRBJ1-6, with D perhaps matching TRBD1 (6 bases). Germline V gene data show CDR1 as WSHSY and CDR2 as SAAADI. V dropped 3 bases and J dropped 4 bases, with 10 bases sitting between them. The CDR3 totals 15 residues. The DNA of the CDR3 is TGCGCCAGCAGTGATCAGGGGTGGTATAATTCACCCCTCCACTTT. It translates to CASSDQGWYNSPLHF.

The rearrangement uses TRBV7-2 and TRBJ1-2; D is perhaps TRBD1 (6 bases). The germline CDR1 and CDR2 sequences are SGHTA and FQGNSA. The CDR3 spans 16 residues. V gave up 2 bases and J gave up 0 bases, with 13 bases separating them. CDR3 sequence (DNA): TGTGCCAGCAGCTTAACAGGGAACGGAGCTAACTATGGCTACACCTTC. Translation: CASSLTGNGANYGYTF.

This chain links TRBV2 with TRBJ1-5, with 7 bases fitting TRBD1. This CDR3 is 15 amino acids long. J was trimmed by 2 bases and V by 5 bases; bases with no gene match: 6. CDR1 is SNHLY, CDR2 FYNNEI, per germline. This CDR3 reads CASSYTGDGNQPQHF. Written as DNA, the CDR3 is TGTGCCAGCAGTTACACAGGGGATGGCAATCAGCCCCAGCATTTT.

This clone has just one count. V gene TRBV2 combines with J gene TRBJ2-7; weak D call: TRBD1 (6 bases). Germline V gene sequence: CDR1 SNHLY, CDR2 FYNNEI. The CDR3 has 11 residues. V lost 5 bases, J lost 10 bases, and 12 bases lay in between. The CDR3 nucleotides are TGTGCCAGCAGTAAACAGGGAAATCAGTACTTC. This translates into CASSKQGNQYF.

This chain links TRBV5-8 with TRBJ2-2, with D maybe TRBD2 (6 bases). The CDR3 extends over 16 amino acids. Between the trimmed V and J ends, which lost 4 bases and 3 bases, there was a span of 16 bases. The germline V gene encodes CDR1 SGHTS and CDR2 YDEGEE. The CDR3 nucleotides are TGTGCCAGCAGCCCGGAGGGCAGGGTGGACACCGGGGAGCTGTTTTTT. The encoded protein is CASSPEGRVDTGELFF.